Detailed here is one T cell receptor (beta chain). This clonotype was counted only a few times. It lacks a known antigen. No much larger clone exists at a distance of one base, and base qualities are not known. This record belongs to a study of type 1 regulatory T cells (dated by TCRdb to about 2021). In terms of the full investigation: The study characterized an in vitro protocol that generated a Tr1-enriched, alloantigen-specific CD4 T cell product named T-allo10. T-allo10 was being tested clinically in patients with hematological malignancies who were undergoing allogeneic hematopoietic stem cell transplantation.

Beyond this particular receptor, the publication reports: Compared with non-Tr1 cells, Tr1 cells had a TCR repertoire that was more restricted, a finding the study read as clonal expansion induced by alloantigen.

Trimmed from V: 3 bases; trimmed from J: 4 bases; junction bases lacking a gene match: 0. CDR3 length: 13 amino acids, cysteine to phenylalanine. Only the CDR3 DNA is retained, 39 bases long and in frame from the first base. These reads were obtained on an Illumina MiSeq. The public reads were reprocessed in TCRdb via fastp at Q25 and MiXCR, keeping in-frame beta chains. Each entry is one CDR3 protein sequence, shown with its most common DNA and genes. The sample table lists about 65,000 distinct CDR3 sequences, approximately 47% of them with a count of one. Roughly 2.2% of the sample is in the top ten clones.

Source material: cultured non-Tr1 T cells, either the whole culture or a sorted T cell fraction (not recorded which). What the cell subset or site label conveys for this sample: non-Tr1 population from the T-allo10 product. This clonotype was obtained from a human donor in good health. The chain uses TRBV12-3 or TRBV12-4 and TRBJ1-2, and TRBD1 matches 9 of the central bases. The CDR3 loop reads CASSLGQGYGYTF. Here is the DNA: TGTGCCAGCAGTTTGGGACAGGGCTATGGCTACACCTTC.